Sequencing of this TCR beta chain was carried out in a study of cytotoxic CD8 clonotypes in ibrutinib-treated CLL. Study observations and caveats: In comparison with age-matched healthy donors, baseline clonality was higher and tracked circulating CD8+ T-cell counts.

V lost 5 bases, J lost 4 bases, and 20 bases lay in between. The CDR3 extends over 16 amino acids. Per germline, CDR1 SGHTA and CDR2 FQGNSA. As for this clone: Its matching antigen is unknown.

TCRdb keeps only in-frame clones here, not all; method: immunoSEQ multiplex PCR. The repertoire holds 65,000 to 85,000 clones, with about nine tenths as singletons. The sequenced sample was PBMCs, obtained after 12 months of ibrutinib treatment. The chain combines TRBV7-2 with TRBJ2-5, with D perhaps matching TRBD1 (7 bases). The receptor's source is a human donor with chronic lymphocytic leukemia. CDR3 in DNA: TGTGCCAGCAGCAGAAGCCCAGGGGGAGGTGGAGAGACCCAGTACTTC. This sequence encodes CASSRSPGGGGETQYF.